A single sample is the source of the 13 T cell receptor beta chains below, sequenced in a study of shared clonotypes between healthy human individuals. Only CD45RO-negative cells positively selected for CCR7 counted as naive CD8 cells, so terminally differentiated effector memory CD45RA+ cells were excluded. Data came from immunoSEQ multiplex PCR; TCRdb stores just in-frame clones and leaves some out. The table lists some 2 million clones, approximately 94% of them singletons. Sequences were obtained from naive CD8+ T cells sorted from blood. The receptor source for this set is a man younger than 35 in good health.

This clone was detected once. In the same sample, other DNA sequences code for this CDR3. V gene TRBV9 combines with J gene TRBJ2-6, with no clear D. Trimming shortened V by 0 bases and J by 2 bases, and 6 bases separated the two germline ends. Germline loops: CDR1 SGDLS, CDR2 YYNGEE. The CDR3 contains 15 residues. The CDR3 DNA is TGTGCCAGCAGCGTAGCAGGACCTGGGGCCAACGTCCTGACTTTC. Protein product: CASSVAGPGANVLTF.

This chain links TRBV2 with TRBJ2-1, with no clear D. The CDR3 covers 14 residues. The germline gives CDR1 SNHLY, CDR2 FYNNEI. The V end was cut by 3 bases, the J end by 2 bases, with 8 bases between. The chain's CDR3 is CASSDGITYNEQFF. CDR3 DNA sequence: TGTGCCAGCAGTGATGGAATTACCTACAATGAGCAGTTCTTC.

Comments on this clone: One end of the junction does not line up with germline, which may come from a read error. The V gene is TRBV6-1, the J gene TRBJ2-7, with TRBD2 identical over 11 bases. CDR1 and CDR2 (germline): MNHNS, SASEGT. The CDR3 is 13 amino acids. CDR3 DNA: TGTGCCAGCAGTGAAATAGCGGGAGGGCCGCCGGACTTC. This gives the protein CASSEIAGGPPDF.

The chain recombines TRBV12-2 with TRBJ2-3. TRBV12-2 is designated a pseudogene. The CDR3 loop spans 17 amino acids. The CDR3 protein is CASRLARGRGLTDTQYF. CDR3 coding DNA: TGTGCAAGTCGCTTAGCTAGGGGCCGCGGACTCACAGATACGCAGTATTTT.

The rearrangement uses TRBV29-1 and TRBJ2-5; no reliable D call. This CDR3 region has 14 residues. The V gene lost 5 bases and the J gene lost 0 bases, with 13 bases spanning the gap. CDR1 and CDR2 from the germline V gene are SQVTM and ANQGSEA. The CDR3 nucleotides read TGCAGCGTTTGGTTGCCCCAACACCAAGAGACCCAGTACTTC. This sequence encodes CSVWLPQHQETQYF.

The rearrangement joins TRBV7-8 to TRBJ2-6; no clear D gene. The CDR3 has 17 residues. V shed 1 base and J shed 4 bases, with 14 bases lying between them. Germline V gene lookup returns CDR1 SGHVS and CDR2 FQNEAQ. CDR3 sequence: CASSLVSPGWGANVLTF. The CDR3, as DNA: TGTGCCAGCAGCTTAGTTTCCCCGGGCTGGGGGGCCAACGTCCTGACTTTC.

The gene calls are TRBV6-5 and TRBJ2-1, with D perhaps matching TRBD1 (6 bases). Germline CDR1 is MNHEY and CDR2 is SVGAGI. CDR3 size: 14 residues. V was pared by 3 bases and J by 5 bases, with 11 bases between. The CDR3 loop reads CASSYQDSNNEQFF. The CDR3 DNA reads TGTGCCAGCAGTTATCAGGACAGCAACAATGAGCAGTTCTTC.

V and J are TRBV5-3 and TRBJ2-6; the D gene is possibly TRBD1 (5 bases). TRBV5-3 falls under the ORF class, with uncertain function. This CDR3 is 18 amino acids long. The V gene lost 6 bases and the J gene lost 3 bases, with 22 bases spanning the gap. The DNA of the CDR3 is TGTGCCAGAAACTTCAACCAGGGTTGTTTGGATGGGGCCAACGTCCTGACTTTC. Protein product: CARNFNQGCLDGANVLTF.

The chain joins TRBV6-5 to TRBJ1-2; D remains unclear. This CDR3 comprises 13 residues. CDR1 MNHEY and CDR2 SVGAGI come from the germline V gene. Trimming removed 5 bases at V and 8 bases at J, with 15 bases between. CDR3: CASSANSILGYTF. CDR3 DNA sequence: TGTGCCAGCAGTGCCAACAGCATCCTGGGCTACACCTTC.

Here the CDR3 reads CAWSTGTWALGYTF. CDR3 coding DNA: TGTGCCTGGTCCACAGGGACGTGGGCTTTAGGCTACACCTTC. The chain joins TRBV30 to TRBJ1-2, with D maybe TRBD1 (6 bases). V lost 5 bases and J lost 8, with 21 bases in between. The length of the CDR3 is 14 residues. The germline gives CDR1 GTSNPN, CDR2 SVGIG (reference sequence).

Comments on this clone: The identical CDR3 is also encoded by other nucleotide sequences in the sample. The chain has TRBV7-9 and TRBJ2-1, with D perhaps being TRBD1 or TRBD2 (6 bases each). Between the trimmed V and J ends, which lost 4 bases and 8 bases, there was a span of 9 bases. CDR3 size: 12 residues. Per the germline V gene, CDR1 is SEHNR and CDR2 is FQNEAQ (reference sequence). Written as DNA, the CDR3 is TGTGCCAGCAGCTGGAGGGGGGATGAGCAGTTCTTC. The encoded protein is CASSWRGDEQFF.

This rearrangement joins TRBV11-3 to TRBJ1-1, with 10 nucleotides matching TRBD1. CDR1 is SGHNT, CDR2 YENEEA, per germline. Trimming removed 5 bases from V and 4 bases from J; junction bases left unmatched: 4. The CDR3 length is 14 residues. Here the CDR3 DNA reads TGTGCCAGCAGCCACCGGGACAGGGGCACTGAAGCTTTCTTT. This translates into CASSHRDRGTEAFF.

In regard to this clone: One end of the junction varies from germline; a read error may be responsible. The chain recombines TRBV7-9 with TRBJ2-7; TRBD2 agrees at 10 bases. CDR1 SEHNR and CDR2 FQNEAQ come from the germline V gene (reference sequence). This CDR3 is built from 13 residues. This CDR3 is CASSASGGYGQYF. CDR3 sequence (DNA): TGTGCCAGCAGCGCTAGCGGGGGCTACGGGCAGTACTTC.